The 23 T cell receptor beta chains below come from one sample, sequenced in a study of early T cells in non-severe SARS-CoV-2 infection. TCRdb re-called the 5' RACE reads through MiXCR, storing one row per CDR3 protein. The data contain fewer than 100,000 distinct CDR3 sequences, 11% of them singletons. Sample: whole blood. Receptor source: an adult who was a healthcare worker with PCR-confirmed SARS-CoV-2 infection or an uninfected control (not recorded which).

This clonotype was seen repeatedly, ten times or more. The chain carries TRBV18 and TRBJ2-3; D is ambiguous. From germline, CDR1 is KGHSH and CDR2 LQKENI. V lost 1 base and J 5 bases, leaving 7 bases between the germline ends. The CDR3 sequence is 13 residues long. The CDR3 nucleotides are TGTGCCAGCTCACCACTTTTCGGAGATACGCAGTATTTT. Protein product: CASSPLFGDTQYF.

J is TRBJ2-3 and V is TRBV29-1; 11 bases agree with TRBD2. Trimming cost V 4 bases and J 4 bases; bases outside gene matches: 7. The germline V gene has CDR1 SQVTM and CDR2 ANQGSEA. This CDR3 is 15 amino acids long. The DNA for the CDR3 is TGCAGCGTTGGGCTAGCGGGGGGTCGGGCAGATACGCAGTATTTT. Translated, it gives CSVGLAGGRADTQYF.

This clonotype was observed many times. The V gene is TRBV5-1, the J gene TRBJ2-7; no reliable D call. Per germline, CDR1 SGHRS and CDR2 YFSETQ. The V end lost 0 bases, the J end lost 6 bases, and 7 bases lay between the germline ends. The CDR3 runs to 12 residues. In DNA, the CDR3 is TGCGCCAGCAGCTTGGACAGAACCGAGCAGTACTTC. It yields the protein CASSLDRTEQYF.

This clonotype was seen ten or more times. The CDR3 bases are TGCGCCAGCAGCTTGGAAGGGACAGGGGCCACTGAAGCTTTCTTT. This gives the protein CASSLEGTGATEAFF. The chain couples TRBV5-1 to TRBJ1-1; TRBD1 matches at 10 bases. The CDR3 runs to 15 residues. J gave up 4 bases and V 0 bases, and 3 bases lay outside the gene matches. CDR1 is SGHRS and CDR2 is YFSETQ in the germline V gene.

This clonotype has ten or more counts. The CDR3 DNA reads as TGTGCCAGCAGCCACCTGACAGGCCAAGAGACCCAGTACTTC. The encoded protein is CASSHLTGQETQYF. V usage is TRBV3-1 and J usage is TRBJ2-5; D is possibly TRBD1 (6 bases). CDR1 is LGHDT, CDR2 YNNKEL, per germline (reference sequence). The ends were cut back, 3 bases at V and 1 base at J, with 9 bases in the middle. This CDR3 contains 14 residues.

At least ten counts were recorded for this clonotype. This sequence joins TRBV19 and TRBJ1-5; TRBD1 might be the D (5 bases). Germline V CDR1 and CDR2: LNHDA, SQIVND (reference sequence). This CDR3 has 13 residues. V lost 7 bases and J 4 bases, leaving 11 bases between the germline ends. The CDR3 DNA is TGTGCCAGTAAGGGTCAGGGAAATCAGCCCCAGCATTTT. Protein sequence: CASKGQGNQPQHF.

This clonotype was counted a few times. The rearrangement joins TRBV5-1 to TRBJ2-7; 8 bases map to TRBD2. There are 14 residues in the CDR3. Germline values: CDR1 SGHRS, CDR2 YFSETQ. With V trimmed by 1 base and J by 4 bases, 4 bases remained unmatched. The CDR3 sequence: CASSLSGGGYEQYF. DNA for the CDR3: TGCGCCAGCAGCTTGTCAGGCGGGGGGTACGAGCAGTACTTC.

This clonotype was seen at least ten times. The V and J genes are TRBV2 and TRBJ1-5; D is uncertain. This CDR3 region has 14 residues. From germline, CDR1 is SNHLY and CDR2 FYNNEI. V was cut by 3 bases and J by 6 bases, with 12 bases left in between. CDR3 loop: CASSDPGGGQPQHF. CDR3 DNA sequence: TGTGCCAGCAGTGATCCCGGAGGAGGTCAGCCCCAGCATTTT.

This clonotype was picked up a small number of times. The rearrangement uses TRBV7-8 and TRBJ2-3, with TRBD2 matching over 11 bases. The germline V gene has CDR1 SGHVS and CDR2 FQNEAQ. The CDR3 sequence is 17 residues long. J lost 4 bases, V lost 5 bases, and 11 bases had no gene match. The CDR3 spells CASSPRLAGSGADTQYF. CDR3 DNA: TGTGCCAGCAGCCCTAGACTAGCGGGGTCGGGGGCAGATACGCAGTATTTT. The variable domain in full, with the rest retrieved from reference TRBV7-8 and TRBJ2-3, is GAGVSQSPRYKVAKRGQDVALRCDPISGHVSLFWYQQALGQGPEFLTYFQNEAQLDKSGLPSDRFFAERPEGSVSTLKIQRTQQEDSAVYLCASSPRLAGSGADTQYFGPGTRLTVL.

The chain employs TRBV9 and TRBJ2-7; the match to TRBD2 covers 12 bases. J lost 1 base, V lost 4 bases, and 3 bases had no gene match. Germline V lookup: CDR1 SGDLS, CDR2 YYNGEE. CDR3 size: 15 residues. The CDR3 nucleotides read TGTGCCAGCAGCACGGGGACTAGCGGGTCCTACGAGCAGTACTTC. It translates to CASSTGTSGSYEQYF.

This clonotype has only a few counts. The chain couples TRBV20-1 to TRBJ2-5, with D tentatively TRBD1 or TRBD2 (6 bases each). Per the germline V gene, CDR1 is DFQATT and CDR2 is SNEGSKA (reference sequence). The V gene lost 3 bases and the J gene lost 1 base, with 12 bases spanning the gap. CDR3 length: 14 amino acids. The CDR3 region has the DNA TGCAGTGCTAGCACCCCGGGGGCCCAAGAGACCCAGTACTTC. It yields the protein CSASTPGAQETQYF.

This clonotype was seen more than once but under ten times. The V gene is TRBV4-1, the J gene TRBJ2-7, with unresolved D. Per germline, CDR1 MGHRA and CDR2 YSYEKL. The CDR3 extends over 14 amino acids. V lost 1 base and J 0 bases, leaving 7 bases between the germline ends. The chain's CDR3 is CASSQASSSYEQYF. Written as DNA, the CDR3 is TGCGCCAGCAGCCAAGCTTCTTCCTCCTACGAGCAGTACTTC.

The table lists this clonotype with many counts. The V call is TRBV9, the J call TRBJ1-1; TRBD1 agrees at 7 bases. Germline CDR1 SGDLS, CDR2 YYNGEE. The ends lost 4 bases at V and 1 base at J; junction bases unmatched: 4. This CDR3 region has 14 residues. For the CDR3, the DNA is TGTGCCAGCAGCTCAGGGACAGAGAACACTGAAGCTTTCTTT. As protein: CASSSGTENTEAFF.

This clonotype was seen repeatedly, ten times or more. The CDR3 here is CASGQGAREKLFF. In DNA form, the CDR3 reads TGTGCCAGCGGACAGGGGGCAAGAGAAAAACTGTTTTTT. The chain couples TRBV7-9 to TRBJ1-4; 11 bases agree with TRBD1. Germline CDR1 and CDR2: SEHNR and FQNEAQ (reference sequence). CDR3 length: 13 amino acids. Unmatched junction bases numbered 4, after V lost 8 bases and J lost 8 bases.

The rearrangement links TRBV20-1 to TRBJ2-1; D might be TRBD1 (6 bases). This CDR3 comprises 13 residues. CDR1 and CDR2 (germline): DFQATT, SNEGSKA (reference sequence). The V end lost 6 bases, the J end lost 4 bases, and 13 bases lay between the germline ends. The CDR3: CSAETGGYNEQFF. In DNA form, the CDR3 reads TGCAGTGCCGAGACAGGAGGTTACAATGAGCAGTTCTTC.

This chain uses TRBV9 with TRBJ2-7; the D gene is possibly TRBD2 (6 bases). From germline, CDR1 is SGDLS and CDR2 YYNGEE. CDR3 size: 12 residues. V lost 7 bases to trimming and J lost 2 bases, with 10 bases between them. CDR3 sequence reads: CASSGLTYEQYF. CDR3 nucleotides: TGTGCCAGCTCGGGACTCACCTACGAGCAGTACTTC. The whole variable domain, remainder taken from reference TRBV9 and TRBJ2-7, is DSGVTQTPKHLITATGQRVTLRCSPRSGDLSVYWYQQSLDQGLQFLIQYYNGEERAKGNILERFSAQQFPDLHSELNLSSLELGDSALYFCASSGLTYEQYFGPGTRLTVT.

The CDR3 DNA follows: TGCAGTGCCCGGGACAGAGCCTCCTACGAGCAGTACTTC. This translates into CSARDRASYEQYF. The rearrangement joins TRBV20-1 to TRBJ2-7; 7 bases line up with TRBD1. Unmatched junction bases numbered 5, after V lost 6 bases and J lost 0 bases. CDR1 and CDR2 (germline): DFQATT, SNEGSKA (reference sequence). The CDR3 extends over 13 amino acids.

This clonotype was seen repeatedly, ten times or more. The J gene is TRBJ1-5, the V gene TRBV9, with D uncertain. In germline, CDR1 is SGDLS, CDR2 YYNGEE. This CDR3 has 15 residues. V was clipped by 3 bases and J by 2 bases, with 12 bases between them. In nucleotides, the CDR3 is TGTGCCAGCAGCGGATCAGATGTGGGCAATCAGCCCCAGCATTTT. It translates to CASSGSDVGNQPQHF.

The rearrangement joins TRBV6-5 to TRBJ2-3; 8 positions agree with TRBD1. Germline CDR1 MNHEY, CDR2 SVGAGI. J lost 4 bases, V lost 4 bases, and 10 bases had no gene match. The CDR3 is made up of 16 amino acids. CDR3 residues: CASSSRTGWGADTQYF. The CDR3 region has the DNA TGTGCCAGCAGTTCACGGACAGGGTGGGGCGCAGATACGCAGTATTTT.

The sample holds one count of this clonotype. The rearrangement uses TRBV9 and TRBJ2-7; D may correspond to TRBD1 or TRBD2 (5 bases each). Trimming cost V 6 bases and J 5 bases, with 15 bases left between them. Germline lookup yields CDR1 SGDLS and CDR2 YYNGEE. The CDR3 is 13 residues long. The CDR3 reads CASKNRGRDEQYF. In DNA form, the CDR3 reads TGTGCCAGCAAGAACCGGGGACGGGACGAGCAGTACTTC.

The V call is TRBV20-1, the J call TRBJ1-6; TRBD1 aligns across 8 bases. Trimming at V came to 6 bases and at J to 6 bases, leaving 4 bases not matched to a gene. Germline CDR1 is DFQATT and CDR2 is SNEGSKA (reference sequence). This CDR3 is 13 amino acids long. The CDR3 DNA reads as TGCAGTGCCCAGGGGGCTCGTAATTCACCCCTCCACTTT. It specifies CSAQGARNSPLHF.

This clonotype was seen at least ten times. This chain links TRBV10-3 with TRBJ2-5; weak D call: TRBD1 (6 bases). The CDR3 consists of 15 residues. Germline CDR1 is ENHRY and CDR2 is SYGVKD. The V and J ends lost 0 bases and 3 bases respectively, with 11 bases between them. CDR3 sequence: CAISESGTYEETQYF. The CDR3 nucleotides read TGTGCCATCAGTGAGTCTGGGACATATGAAGAGACCCAGTACTTC.

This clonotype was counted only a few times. The CDR3 sequence: CASSLPPGAAFF. CDR3 bases: TGTGCCAGCAGCCTGCCTCCGGGTGCAGCTTTCTTT. The chain is built from TRBV11-1 and TRBJ1-1, with D unclear. This CDR3 spans 12 amino acids. CDR1 and CDR2 from the germline V gene are SGHAT and FQDESV (reference sequence). V lost 5 bases and J 10 bases, leaving 14 bases between the germline ends.